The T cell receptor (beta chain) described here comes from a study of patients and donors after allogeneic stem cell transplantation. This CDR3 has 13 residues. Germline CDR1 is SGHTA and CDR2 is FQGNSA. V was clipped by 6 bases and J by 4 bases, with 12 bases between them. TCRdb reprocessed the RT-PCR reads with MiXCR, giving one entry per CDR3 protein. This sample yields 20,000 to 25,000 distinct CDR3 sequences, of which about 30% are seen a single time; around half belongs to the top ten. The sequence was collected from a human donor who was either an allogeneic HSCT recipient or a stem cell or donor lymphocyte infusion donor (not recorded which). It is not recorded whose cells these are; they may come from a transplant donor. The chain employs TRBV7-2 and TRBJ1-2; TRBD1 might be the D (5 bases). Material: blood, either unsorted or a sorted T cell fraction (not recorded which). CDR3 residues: CASRTGTPYGYTF. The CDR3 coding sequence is TGTGCCAGCAGAACCGGGACTCCCTATGGCTACACCTTC.